The T cell receptor (beta chain) under discussion was sequenced for a study of blood T cell repertoires in COVID-19. On the study more broadly: T cells, B-cell-depleted T cells, or PBMCs supplied cDNA or gDNA.

With respect to this clone: The same CDR3 also results from other DNA sequences found in this sample.

Recruits, aged roughly 18 to 100 years, lived in 20 to 30 US areas. Participant reports of clinical history set cohort assignment. Under the authors' procedure: Estimation of nucleated cell counts was performed using reference gene primer amplification. Method: immunoSEQ multiplex PCR; TCRdb's copy keeps in-frame clones and lacks some. V, J and clone size are those of that table, while D and trimming were read from the DNA. The repertoire holds about 190,000 clones, with 76% as singletons. This CDR3 spans 15 amino acids. Germline loops: CDR1 SGHRS, CDR2 YFSETQ. V gave up 1 base and J gave up 4 bases; unmatched junction bases: 0.

The chain has TRBV5-1 and TRBJ2-1; 12 bases agree with TRBD2. Sequencing was carried out using PBMCs or T cells enriched from blood (not recorded which). The receptor was derived from a woman aged 45 to 65 with acute COVID-19. The CDR3 loop reads CASSLTSGGYNEQFF. The CDR3 DNA reads as TGCGCCAGCAGCTTGACTAGCGGGGGGTACAATGAGCAGTTCTTC.